This T cell receptor beta chain was sequenced in a study of tumor and adjacent non-tumor tissue in lung cancer. Overall study context: Around 4.4 million productive TCRbeta reads were obtained per sample on average.

Germline values: CDR1 DFQATT, CDR2 SNEGSKA (reference sequence). The CDR3 is made up of 16 amino acids. J was trimmed by 2 bases and V by 7 bases; bases with no gene match: 14. Study findings and constraints: TCR diversity was significantly greater in tumor than normal lung tissue. Top 100 clones took a larger repertoire share in normal lung.

This clonotype was seen a handful of times. What it binds is unknown. This sample's RNA came from whole unsorted tissue. More than 3 cm separated this lung sample from the edge of the tumor. A modified ARM-PCR protocol with three rounds of nested PCR amplified TCRbeta. TCRdb itself ran the multiplex PCR reads through MiXCR, one entry per CDR3 protein. The sample yields over 100,000 distinct CDR3 sequences, about 65% seen once. The receptor was isolated from a man in his sixties with non-small cell lung cancer. The sequenced sample consisted of distant non-tumor lung tissue. This chain links TRBV20-1 with TRBJ2-3, with 8 bases matching TRBD1. The CDR3 sequence is CSGFHQGADFTDTQYF. The CDR3 coding sequence is TGCAGTGGGTTCCACCAGGGGGCTGATTTCACAGATACGCAGTATTTT.